This T cell receptor beta chain emerged from a study of shared clonotypes between healthy human individuals. Points from the study as a whole: It was observed that roughly 5.1% of naive CD4 clonotypes were shared across several donors.

The junction had 6 bases not matched to a gene; V was cut back by 4 bases and J by 3 bases. Germline V gene data show CDR1 as SGHRS and CDR2 as YFSETQ. This CDR3 has 14 residues. Sequencing used immunoSEQ multiplex PCR; TCRdb keeps in-frame clones, though not all of them. This table holds 2 million to 3 million clones, 80% to 95% found once. Note on this clone: Its target is unknown.

The rearrangement joins TRBV5-1 to TRBJ2-7; 8 bases agree with TRBD1. The receptor's source is a man between 18 and 29 years old in good health. Some clones in this sample may be carry-over from other donors' samples. The specimen was naive CD4+ T cells from PBMCs. The subset was: CD45RA+ positively selected. CDR3 in amino acids: CASSPGQAGYEQYF. The CDR3 region has the DNA TGCGCCAGCAGCCCGGGACAGGCTGGCTACGAGCAGTACTTC.